The T cell receptor (beta chain) under discussion was sequenced for a study of cytomegalovirus exposure and HLA in healthy donors. At the level of the study: Among roughly 180 million T cells, an earlier analysis found approximately 110 million unique TCR beta sequences. Study results and caveats: A later analysis found common viral pathogens apparently linked to several of the most significant clusters. Accounts indicate the classifier identified cytomegalovirus status with strong specificity and sensitivity.

Germline assignment: CDR1 SGDLS and CDR2 YYNGEE. The CDR3 has 17 residues. Trimming cost V 1 base and J 4 bases; bases outside gene matches: 8. A word on this clone: The antigen remains unidentified.

Researchers ran the PCR with 60 Vbeta and 13 Jbeta primers. TCRdb keeps only in-frame clones here, not all; method: immunoSEQ multiplex PCR. Of roughly 170,000 clones in the sample, about 80% were seen once. This chain joins TRBV9 and TRBJ2-3; 11 nucleotides align to TRBD2. The sample taken for sequencing was PBMCs. This sequence was found in a man under 40 in good health and CMV-seropositive. The CDR3 DNA reads as TGTGCCAGCAGCGTATATGAAACTAGCGGGAGTTCAGATACGCAGTATTTT. Residues: CASSVYETSGSSDTQYF.